The sequence of this TCR beta chain was determined in a study of PD-1 blockade in classical Hodgkin lymphoma. Trimming at V came to 5 bases and at J to 4 bases, leaving 2 bases not matched to a gene. The CDR3 totals 12 residues. Germline-derived CDR1 and CDR2 are SEHNR and FQNEAQ (reference sequence). Every patient was affected by relapse after autologous stem cell transplantation, while exposure to brentuximab vedotin was not uniform. Produced via immunoSEQ multiplex PCR; TCRdb's table is partial and in-frame only. The data hold about 110,000 clones, with about 88% observed a single time. Sequences were derived from peripheral blood mononuclear cells (PBMCs), sampled before the second cycle of nivolumab. This chain connects TRBV7-9 to TRBJ2-7; 7 bases align to TRBD2. The TCR comes from a human donor with classical Hodgkin lymphoma. CDR3 loop: CASSPGGYEQYF. In DNA, the CDR3 is TGTGCCAGCAGCCCCGGGGGGTACGAGCAGTACTTC.